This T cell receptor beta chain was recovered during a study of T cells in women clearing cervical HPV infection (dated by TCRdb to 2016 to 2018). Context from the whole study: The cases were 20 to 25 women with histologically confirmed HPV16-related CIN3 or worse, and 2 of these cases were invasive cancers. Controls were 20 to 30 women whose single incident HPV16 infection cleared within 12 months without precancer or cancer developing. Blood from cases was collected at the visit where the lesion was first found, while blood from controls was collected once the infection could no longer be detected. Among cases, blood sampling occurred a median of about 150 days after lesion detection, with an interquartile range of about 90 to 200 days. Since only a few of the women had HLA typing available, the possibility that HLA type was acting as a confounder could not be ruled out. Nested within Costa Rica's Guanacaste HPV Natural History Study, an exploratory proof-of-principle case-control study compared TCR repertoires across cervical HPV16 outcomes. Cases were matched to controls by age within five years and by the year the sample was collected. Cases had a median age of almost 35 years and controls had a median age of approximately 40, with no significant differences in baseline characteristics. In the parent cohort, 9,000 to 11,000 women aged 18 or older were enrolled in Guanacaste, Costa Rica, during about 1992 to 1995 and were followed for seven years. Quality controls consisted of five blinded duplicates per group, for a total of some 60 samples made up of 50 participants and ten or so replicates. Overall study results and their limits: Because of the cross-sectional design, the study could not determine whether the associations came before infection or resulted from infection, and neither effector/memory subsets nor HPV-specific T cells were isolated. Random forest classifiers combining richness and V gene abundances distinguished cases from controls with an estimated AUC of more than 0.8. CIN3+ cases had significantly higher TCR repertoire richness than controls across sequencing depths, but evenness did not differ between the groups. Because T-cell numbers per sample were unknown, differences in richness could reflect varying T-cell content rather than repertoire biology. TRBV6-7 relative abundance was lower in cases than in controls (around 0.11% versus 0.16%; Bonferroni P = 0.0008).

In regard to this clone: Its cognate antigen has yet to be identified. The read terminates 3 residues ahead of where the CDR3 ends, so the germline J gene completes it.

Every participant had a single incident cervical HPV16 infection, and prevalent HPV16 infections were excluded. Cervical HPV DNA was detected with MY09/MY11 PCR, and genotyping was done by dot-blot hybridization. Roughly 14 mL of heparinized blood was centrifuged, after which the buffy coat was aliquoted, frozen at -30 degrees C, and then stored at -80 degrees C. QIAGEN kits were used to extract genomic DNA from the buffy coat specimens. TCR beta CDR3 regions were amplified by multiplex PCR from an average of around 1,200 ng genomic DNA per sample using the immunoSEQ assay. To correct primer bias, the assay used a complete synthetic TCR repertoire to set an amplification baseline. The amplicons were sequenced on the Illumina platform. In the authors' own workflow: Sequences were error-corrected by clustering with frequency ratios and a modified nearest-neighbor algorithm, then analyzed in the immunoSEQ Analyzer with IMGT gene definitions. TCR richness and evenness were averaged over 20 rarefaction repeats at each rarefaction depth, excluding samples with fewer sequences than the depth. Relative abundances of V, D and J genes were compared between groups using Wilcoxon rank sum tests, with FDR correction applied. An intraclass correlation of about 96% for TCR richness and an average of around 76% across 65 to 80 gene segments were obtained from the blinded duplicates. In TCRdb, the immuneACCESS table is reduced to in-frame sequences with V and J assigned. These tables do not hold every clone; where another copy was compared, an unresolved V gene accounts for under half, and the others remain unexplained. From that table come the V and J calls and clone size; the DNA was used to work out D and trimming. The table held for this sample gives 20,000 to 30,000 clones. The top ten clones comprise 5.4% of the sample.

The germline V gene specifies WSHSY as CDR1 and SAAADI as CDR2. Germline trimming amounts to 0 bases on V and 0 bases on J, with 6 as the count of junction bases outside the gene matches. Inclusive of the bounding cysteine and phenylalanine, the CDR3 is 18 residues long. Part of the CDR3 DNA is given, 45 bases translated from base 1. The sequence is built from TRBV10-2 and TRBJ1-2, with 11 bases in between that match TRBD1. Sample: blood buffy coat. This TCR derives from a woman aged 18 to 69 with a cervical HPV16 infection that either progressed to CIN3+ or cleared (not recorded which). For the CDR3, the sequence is CASSESRDRGTSNYGYTF. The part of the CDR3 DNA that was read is TGCGCCAGCAGTGAGTCGCGGGACAGGGGGACATCTAACTATGGC.